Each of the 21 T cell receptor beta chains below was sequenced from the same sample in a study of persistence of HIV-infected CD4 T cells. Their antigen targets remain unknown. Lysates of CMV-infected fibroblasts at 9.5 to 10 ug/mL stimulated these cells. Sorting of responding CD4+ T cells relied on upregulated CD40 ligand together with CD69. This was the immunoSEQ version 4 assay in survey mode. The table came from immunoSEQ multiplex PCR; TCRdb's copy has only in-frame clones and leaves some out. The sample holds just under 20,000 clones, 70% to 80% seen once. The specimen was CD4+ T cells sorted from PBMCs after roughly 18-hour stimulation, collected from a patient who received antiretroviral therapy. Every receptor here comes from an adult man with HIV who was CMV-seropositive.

This CDR3 is CASSLRGYEAFF. The CDR3 nucleotides read TGTGCCAGCAGTCTCCGGGGGTACGAAGCTTTCTTT. V is TRBV2 and J is TRBJ1-1, with D possibly matching TRBD1 (5 bases). Germline lookup yields CDR1 SNHLY and CDR2 FYNNEI. The CDR3 is 12 amino acids. V lost 5 bases and J 8 bases, leaving 12 bases between the germline ends.

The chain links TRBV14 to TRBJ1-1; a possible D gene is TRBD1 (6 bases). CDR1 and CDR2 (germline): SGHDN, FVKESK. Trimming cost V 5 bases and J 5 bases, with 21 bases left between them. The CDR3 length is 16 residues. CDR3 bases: TGTGCCAGCAGCTCACTGATTGCAATCAGGGGAACTGAAGCTTTCTTT. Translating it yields CASSSLIAIRGTEAFF.

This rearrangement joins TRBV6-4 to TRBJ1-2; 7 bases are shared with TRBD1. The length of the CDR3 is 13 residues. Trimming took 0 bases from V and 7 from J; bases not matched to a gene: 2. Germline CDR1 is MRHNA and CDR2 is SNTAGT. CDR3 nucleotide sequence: TGTGCCAGCAGTGACTCGACAGGGTTTGGCTACACCTTC. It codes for CASSDSTGFGYTF.

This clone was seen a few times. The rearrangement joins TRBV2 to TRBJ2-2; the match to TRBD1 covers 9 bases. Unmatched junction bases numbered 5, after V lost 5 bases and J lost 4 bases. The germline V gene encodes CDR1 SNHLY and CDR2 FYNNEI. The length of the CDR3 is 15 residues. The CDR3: CASSTGTGSTGELFF. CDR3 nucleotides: TGTGCCAGCAGTACCGGGACAGGGAGCACCGGGGAGCTGTTTTTT. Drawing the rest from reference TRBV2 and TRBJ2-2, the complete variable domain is EPEVTQTPSHQVTQMGQEVILRCVPISNHLYFYWYRQILGQKVEFLVSFYNNEISEKSEIFDDQFSVERPDGSNFTLKIRSTKLEDSAMYFCASSTGTGSTGELFFGEGSRLTVL.

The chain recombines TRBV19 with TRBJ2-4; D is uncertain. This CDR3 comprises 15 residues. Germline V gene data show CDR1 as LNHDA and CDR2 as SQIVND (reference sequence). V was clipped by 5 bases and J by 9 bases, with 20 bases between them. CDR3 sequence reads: CASSPTGPLSGIQYF. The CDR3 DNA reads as TGTGCCAGTAGTCCCACGGGCCCCCTCTCCGGCATTCAGTACTTC.

CDR3 region: CASSRRQEPQHF. CDR3 in DNA: TGTGCCAGCAGCCGTCGACAGGAGCCCCAGCATTTT. The chain uses TRBV7-8 and TRBJ1-5; D might be TRBD1 (6 bases). The CDR3 length is 12 residues. Germline lookup yields CDR1 SGHVS and CDR2 FQNEAQ. The V gene lost 5 bases and the J gene lost 8 bases, with 10 bases spanning the gap.

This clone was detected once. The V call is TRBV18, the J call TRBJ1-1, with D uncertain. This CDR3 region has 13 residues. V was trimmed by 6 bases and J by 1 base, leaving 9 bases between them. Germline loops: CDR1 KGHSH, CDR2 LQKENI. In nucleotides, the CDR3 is TGTGCCAGCTCTAAGGATGGGAACACTGAAGCTTTCTTT. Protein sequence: CASSKDGNTEAFF.

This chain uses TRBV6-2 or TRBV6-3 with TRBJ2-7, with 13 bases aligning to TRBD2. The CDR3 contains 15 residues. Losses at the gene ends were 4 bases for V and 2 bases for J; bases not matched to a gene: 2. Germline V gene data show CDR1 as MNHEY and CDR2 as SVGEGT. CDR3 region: CASSSGTSGTYEQYF. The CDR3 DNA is TGTGCCAGCAGTTCCGGGACTAGCGGGACCTACGAGCAGTACTTC.

CDR3 sequence: CASSLQSGGSPLHF. As DNA, the CDR3 is TGTGCCAGCAGCTTACAGTCGGGAGGTTCACCCCTCCACTTT. The J gene is TRBJ1-6, the V gene TRBV7-9, with D unclear. The CDR3 extends over 14 amino acids. Trimming removed 2 bases at V and 9 bases at J, with 11 bases between. The germline V gene has CDR1 SEHNR and CDR2 FQNEAQ (reference sequence).

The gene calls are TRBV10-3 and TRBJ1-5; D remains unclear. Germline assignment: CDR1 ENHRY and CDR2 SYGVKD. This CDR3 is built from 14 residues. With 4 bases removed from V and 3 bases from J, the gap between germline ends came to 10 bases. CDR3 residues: CAISVADSNQPQHF. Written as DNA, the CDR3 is TGTGCCATCAGTGTGGCAGACTCCAATCAGCCCCAGCATTTT.

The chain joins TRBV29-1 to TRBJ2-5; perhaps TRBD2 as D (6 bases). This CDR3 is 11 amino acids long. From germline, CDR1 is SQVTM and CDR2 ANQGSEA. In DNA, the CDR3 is TGCAGTGGTCGGGGGCAAGAGACCCAGTACTTC. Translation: CSGRGQETQYF. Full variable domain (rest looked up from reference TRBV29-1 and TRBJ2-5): SAVISQKPSRDICQRGTSLTIQCQVDSQVTMMFWYRQQPGQSLTLIATANQGSEATYESGFVIDKFPISRPNLTFSTLTVSNMSPEDSSIYLCSGRGQETQYFGPGTRLLVL.

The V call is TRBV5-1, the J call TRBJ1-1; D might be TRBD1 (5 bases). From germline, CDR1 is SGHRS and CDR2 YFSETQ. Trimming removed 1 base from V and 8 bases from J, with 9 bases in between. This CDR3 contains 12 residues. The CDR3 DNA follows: TGCGCCAGCAGCTTGCAGGGTATGGAAGCTTTCTTT. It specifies CASSLQGMEAFF.

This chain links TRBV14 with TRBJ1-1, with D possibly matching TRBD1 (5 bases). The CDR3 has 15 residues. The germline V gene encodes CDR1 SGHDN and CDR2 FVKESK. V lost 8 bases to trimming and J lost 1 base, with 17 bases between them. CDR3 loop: CASASSGGPNTEAFF. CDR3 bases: TGTGCCAGCGCGTCCTCTGGGGGACCGAACACTGAAGCTTTCTTT.

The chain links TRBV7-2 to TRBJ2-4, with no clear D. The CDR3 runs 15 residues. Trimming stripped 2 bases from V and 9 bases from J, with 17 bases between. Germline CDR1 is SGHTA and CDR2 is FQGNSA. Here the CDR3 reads CASSLRVGRPSIQYF. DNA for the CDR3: TGTGCCAGCAGCTTAAGAGTTGGCAGGCCCAGCATTCAGTACTTC.

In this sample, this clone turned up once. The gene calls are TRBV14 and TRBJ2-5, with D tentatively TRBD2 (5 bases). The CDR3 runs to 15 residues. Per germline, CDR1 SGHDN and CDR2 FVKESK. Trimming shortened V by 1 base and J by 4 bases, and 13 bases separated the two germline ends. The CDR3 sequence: CASSQVGISTETQYF. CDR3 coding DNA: TGTGCCAGCAGCCAAGTCGGGATTAGTACAGAGACCCAGTACTTC.

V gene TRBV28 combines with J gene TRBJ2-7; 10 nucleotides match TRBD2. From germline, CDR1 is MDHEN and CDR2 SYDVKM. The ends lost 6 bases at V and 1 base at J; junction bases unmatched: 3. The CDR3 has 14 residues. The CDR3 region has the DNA TGTGCCAGCAGGAGGACTAGCGGATCCTACGAGCAGTACTTC. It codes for CASRRTSGSYEQYF.

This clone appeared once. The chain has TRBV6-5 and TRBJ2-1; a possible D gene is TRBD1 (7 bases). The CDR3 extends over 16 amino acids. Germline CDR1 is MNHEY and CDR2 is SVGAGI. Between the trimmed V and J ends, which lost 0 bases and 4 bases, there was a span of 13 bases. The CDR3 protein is CASSYSRQGGYNEQFF. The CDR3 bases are TGTGCCAGCAGTTACTCGAGGCAGGGGGGTTACAATGAGCAGTTCTTC.

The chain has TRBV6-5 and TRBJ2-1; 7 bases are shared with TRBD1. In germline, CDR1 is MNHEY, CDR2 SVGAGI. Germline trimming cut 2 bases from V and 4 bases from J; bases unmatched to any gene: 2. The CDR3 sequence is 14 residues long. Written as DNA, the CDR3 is TGTGCCAGCAGTTACGGGGACAGTTACAATGAGCAGTTCTTC. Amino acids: CASSYGDSYNEQFF.

The CDR3: CASSSRGGGGITDTQYF. In DNA, the CDR3 is TGTGCCAGCAGCTCTCGCGGAGGGGGGGGAATCACAGATACGCAGTATTTT. This chain uses TRBV9 with TRBJ2-3, with D possibly TRBD2 on 7 matching bases. This CDR3 contains 17 residues. Germline V lookup: CDR1 SGDLS, CDR2 YYNGEE. Trimming left V 4 bases short and J 2 bases short, with 20 bases between. The complete variable domain, with remaining parts taken from reference TRBV9 and TRBJ2-3, reads DSGVTQTPKHLITATGQRVTLRCSPRSGDLSVYWYQQSLDQGLQFLIQYYNGEERAKGNILERFSAQQFPDLHSELNLSSLELGDSALYFCASSSRGGGGITDTQYFGPGTRLTVL.

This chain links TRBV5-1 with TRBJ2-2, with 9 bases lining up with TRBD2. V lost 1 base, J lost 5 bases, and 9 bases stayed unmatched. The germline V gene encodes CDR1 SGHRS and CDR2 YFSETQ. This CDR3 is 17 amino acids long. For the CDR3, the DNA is TGCGCCAGCAGCTTGACTCCGACGGCGGGGGGGACCGGGGAGCTGTTTTTT. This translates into CASSLTPTAGGTGELFF.

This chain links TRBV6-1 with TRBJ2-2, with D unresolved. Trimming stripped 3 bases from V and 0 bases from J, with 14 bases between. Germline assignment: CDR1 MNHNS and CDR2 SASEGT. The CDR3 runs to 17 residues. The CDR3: CASSDGVRPPNTGELFF. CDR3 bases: TGTGCCAGCAGTGATGGGGTCAGGCCCCCGAACACCGGGGAGCTGTTTTTT.